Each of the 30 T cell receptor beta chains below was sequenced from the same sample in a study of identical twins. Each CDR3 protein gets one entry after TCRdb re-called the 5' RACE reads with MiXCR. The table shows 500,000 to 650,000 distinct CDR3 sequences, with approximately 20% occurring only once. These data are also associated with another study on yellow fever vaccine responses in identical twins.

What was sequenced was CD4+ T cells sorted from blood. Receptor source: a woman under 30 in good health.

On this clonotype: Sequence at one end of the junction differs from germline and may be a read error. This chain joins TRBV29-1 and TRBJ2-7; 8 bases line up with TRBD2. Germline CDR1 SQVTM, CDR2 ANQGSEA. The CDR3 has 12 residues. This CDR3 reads CSVDLAGIEQCF. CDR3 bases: TGCAGCGTTGATCTAGCGGGTATCGAGCAGTGCTTC.

The DNA of the CDR3 is TGCAGTGCCCCAAGCGGGCCAGGGACCTACAATGAGCAGTTCTTC. Translated: CSAPSGPGTYNEQFF. The rearrangement uses TRBV20-1 and TRBJ2-1, with D maybe TRBD2 (6 bases). CDR1 DFQATT and CDR2 SNEGSKA come from the germline V gene (reference sequence). The CDR3 has 15 amino acids. Deletions cut 6 bases from V and 2 bases from J, with 17 bases between.

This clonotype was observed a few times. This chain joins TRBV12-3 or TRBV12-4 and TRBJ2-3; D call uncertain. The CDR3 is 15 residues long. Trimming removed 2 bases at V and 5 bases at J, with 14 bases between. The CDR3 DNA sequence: TGTGCCAGCAGTTTACTCCGGGTCAAAGAAGATACGCAGTATTTT. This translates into CASSLLRVKEDTQYF.

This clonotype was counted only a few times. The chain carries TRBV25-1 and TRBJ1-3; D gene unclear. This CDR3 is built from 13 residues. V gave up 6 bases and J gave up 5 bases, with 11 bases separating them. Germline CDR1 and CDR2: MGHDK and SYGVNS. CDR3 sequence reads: CASSPPARNTIYF. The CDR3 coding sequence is TGTGCCAGCAGCCCCCCGGCTAGAAACACCATATATTTT. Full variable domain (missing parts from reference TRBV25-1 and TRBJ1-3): EADIYQTPRYLVIGTGKKITLECSQTMGHDKMYWYQQDPGMELHLIHYSYGVNSTEKGDLSSESTVSRIRTEHFPLTLESARPSHTSQYLCASSPPARNTIYFGEGSWLTVV.

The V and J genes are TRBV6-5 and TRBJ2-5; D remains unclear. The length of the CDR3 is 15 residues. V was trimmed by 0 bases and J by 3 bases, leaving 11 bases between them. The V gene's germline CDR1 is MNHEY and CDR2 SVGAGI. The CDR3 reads CASSYSPSLKETQYF. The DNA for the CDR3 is TGTGCCAGCAGTTACTCTCCCTCATTAAAAGAGACCCAGTACTTC.

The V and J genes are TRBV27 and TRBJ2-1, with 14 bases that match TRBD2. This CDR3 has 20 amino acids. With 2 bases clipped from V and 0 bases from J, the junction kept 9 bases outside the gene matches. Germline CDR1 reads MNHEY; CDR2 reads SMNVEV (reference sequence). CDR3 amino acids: CASSLAGTSGGPSSYNEQFF. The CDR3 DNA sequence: TGTGCCAGCAGTTTAGCGGGGACTAGCGGGGGCCCGAGCTCCTACAATGAGCAGTTCTTC.

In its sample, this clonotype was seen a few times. CDR3 sequence: CASSFYHRGASPLHF. The CDR3 nucleotides read TGTGCCAGCAGTTTTTACCACAGGGGGGCTTCACCCCTCCACTTT. The rearrangement uses TRBV27 and TRBJ1-6, with 8 bases matching TRBD1. This CDR3 comprises 15 residues. Germline V gene sequence: CDR1 MNHEY, CDR2 SMNVEV (reference sequence). The ends lost 3 bases at V and 9 bases at J; junction bases unmatched: 7.

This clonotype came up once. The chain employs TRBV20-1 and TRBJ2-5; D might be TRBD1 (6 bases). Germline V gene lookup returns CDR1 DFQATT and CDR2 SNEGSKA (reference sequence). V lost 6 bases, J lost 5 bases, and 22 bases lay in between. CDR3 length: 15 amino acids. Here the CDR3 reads CSATTGTQIGETQYF. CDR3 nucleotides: TGCAGTGCCACAACCGGGACACAAATCGGGGAGACCCAGTACTTC.

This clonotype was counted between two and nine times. CDR3 DNA: TGTGCCAGCAGCCGAGGTGGAATTTCAGGAGCTTTCTTT. It specifies CASSRGGISGAFF. V and J are TRBV3-1 and TRBJ1-1; D unresolved. Trimming shortened V by 4 bases and J by 10 bases, and 16 bases separated the two germline ends. The germline gives CDR1 LGHDT, CDR2 YNNKEL (reference sequence). The CDR3 sequence is 13 residues long.

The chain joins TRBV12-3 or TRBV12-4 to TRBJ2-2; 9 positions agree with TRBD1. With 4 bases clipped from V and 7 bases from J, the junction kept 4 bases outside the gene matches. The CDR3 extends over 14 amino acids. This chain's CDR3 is CASSWGQGFGELFF. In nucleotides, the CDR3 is TGTGCCAGCAGTTGGGGACAGGGTTTCGGGGAGCTGTTTTTT.

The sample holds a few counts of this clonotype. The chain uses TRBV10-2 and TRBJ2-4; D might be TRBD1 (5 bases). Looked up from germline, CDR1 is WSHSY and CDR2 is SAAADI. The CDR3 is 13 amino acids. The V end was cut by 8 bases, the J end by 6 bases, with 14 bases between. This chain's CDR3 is CASLPDTSNIQYF. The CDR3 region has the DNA TGCGCCAGCCTCCCGGACACCTCAAACATTCAGTACTTC.

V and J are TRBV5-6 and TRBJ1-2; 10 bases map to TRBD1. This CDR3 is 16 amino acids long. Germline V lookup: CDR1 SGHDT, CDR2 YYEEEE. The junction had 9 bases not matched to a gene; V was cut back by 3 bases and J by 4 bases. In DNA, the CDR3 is TGTGCCAGCAGCTCTTCGGACAGGGGGTCTTCCTATGGCTACACCTTC. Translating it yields CASSSSDRGSSYGYTF.

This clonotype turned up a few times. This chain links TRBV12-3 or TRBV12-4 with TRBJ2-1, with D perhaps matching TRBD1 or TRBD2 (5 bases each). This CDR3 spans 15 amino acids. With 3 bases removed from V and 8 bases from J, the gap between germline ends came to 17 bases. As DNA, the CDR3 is TGTGCCAGCAGTTTGTTAAAACAGGAGAGGGATGAGCAGTTCTTC. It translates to CASSLLKQERDEQFF.

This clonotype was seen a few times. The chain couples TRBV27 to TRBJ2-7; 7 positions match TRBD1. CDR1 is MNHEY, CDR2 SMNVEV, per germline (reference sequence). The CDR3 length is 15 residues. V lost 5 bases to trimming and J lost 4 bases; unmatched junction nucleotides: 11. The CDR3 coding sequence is TGTGCCAGCAGTCCGACATGGGACAGCCCTTACGAGCAGTACGTC. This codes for CASSPTWDSPYEQYV.

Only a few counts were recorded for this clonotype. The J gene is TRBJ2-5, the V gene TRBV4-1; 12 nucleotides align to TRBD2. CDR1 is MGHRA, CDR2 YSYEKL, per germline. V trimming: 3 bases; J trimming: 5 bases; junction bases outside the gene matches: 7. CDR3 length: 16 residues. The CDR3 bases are TGCGCCAGCAGCCACCCTAGCGGGGGGGCAGAGGAGACCCAGTACTTC. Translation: CASSHPSGGAEETQYF.

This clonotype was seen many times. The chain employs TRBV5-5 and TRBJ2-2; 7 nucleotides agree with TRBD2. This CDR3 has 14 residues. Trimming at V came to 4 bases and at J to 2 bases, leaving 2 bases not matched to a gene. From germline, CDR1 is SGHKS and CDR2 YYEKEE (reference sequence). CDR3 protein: CASSAGANTGELFF. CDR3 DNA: TGTGCCAGCAGCGCGGGAGCCAACACCGGGGAGCTGTTTTTT.

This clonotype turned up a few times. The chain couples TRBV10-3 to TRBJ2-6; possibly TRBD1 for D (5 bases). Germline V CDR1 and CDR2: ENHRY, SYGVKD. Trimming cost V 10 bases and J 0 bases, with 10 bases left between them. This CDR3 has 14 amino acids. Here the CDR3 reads CATTGTSGANVLTF. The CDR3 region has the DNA TGTGCCACCACAGGAACCTCTGGGGCCAACGTCCTGACTTTC.

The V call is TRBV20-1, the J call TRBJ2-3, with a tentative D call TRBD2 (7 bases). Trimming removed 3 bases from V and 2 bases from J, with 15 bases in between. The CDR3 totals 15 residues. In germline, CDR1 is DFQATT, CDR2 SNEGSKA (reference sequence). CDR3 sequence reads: CSARGGGAATDTQYF. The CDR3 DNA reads TGCAGTGCTAGGGGTGGGGGGGCTGCCACAGATACGCAGTATTTT.

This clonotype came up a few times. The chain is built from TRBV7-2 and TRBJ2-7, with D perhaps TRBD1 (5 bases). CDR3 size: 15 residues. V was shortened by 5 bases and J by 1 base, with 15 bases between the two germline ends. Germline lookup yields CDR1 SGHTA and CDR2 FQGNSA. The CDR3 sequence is CASSRPMGPSYEQYF. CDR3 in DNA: TGTGCCAGCAGCCGTCCTATGGGGCCATCCTACGAGCAGTACTTC.

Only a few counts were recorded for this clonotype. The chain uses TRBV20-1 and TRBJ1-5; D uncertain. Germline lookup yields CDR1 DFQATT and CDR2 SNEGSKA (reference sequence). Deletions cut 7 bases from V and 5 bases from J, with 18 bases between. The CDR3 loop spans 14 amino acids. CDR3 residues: CSVTGSISDQPQHF. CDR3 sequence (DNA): TGCAGTGTAACGGGCAGTATAAGCGATCAGCCCCAGCATTTT.

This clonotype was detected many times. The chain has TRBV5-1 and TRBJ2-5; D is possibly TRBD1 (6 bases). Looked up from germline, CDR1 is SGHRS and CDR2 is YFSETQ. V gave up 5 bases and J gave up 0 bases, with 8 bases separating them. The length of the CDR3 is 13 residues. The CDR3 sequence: CASSRDNQETQYF. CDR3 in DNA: TGCGCCAGCAGTCGGGACAACCAAGAGACCCAGTACTTC.

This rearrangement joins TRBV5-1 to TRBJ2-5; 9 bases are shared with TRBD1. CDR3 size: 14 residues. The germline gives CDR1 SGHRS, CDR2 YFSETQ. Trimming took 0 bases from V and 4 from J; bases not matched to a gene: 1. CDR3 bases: TGCGCCAGCAGCTTGGTGGACAGGGGAGAGACCCAGTACTTC. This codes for CASSLVDRGETQYF.

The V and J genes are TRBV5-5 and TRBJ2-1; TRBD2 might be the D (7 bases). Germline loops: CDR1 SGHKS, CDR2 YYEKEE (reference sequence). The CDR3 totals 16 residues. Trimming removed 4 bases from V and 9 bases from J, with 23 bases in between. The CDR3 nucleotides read TGTGCCAGCAGCCCCTTAAGAGTAGGGGGGGGTGGTGAGCAGTTCTTC. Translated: CASSPLRVGGGGEQFF.

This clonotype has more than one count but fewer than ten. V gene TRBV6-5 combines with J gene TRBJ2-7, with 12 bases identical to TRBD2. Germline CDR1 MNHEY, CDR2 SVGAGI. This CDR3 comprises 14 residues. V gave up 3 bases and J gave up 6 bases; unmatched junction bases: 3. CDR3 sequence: CASSYTSGRSEQYF. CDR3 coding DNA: TGTGCCAGCAGTTATACTAGCGGGAGGAGCGAGCAGTACTTC.

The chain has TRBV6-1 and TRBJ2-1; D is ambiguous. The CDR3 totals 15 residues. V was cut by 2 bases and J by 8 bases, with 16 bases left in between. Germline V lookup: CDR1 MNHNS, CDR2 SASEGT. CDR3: CASSELTPGPDEQFF. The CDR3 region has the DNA TGTGCCAGCAGTGAACTGACCCCGGGCCCGGATGAGCAGTTCTTC.

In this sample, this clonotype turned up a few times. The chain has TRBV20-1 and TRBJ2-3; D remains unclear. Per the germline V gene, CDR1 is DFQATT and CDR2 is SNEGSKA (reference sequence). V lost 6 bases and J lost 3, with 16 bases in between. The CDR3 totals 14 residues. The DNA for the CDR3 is TGCAGTGCCAGAAGTCTGGAAAATACAGATACGCAGTATTTT. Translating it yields CSARSLENTDTQYF.

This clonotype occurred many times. The CDR3 here is CASSLGAAGELFF. The CDR3 DNA sequence: TGTGCCAGCAGTTTGGGGGCGGCCGGGGAGCTGTTTTTT. This chain links TRBV12-3 or TRBV12-4 with TRBJ2-2, with a tentative D call TRBD1 (6 bases). The CDR3 extends over 13 amino acids. The V gene lost 3 bases and the J gene lost 6 bases, with 8 bases spanning the gap.

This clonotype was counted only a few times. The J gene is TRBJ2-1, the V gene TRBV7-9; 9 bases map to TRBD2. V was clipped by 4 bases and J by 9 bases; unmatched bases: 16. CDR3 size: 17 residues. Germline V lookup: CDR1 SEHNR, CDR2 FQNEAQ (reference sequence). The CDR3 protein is CASSSLPGLASGSEQFF. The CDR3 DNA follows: TGTGCCAGCAGCTCGCTTCCGGGACTAGCCTCCGGGAGTGAGCAGTTCTTC.

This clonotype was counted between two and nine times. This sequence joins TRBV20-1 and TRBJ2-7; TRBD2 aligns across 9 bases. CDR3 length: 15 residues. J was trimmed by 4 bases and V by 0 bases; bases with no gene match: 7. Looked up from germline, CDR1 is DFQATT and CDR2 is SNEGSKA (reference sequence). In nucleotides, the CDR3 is TGCAGTGCTAGAGAGGGAGCGGGAGGCGGGTACGAGCAGTACTTC. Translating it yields CSAREGAGGGYEQYF.

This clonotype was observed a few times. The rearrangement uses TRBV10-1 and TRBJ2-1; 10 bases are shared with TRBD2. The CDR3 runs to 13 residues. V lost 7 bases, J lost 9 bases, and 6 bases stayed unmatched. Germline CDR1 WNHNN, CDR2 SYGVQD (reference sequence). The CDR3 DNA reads TGCGCCAGCAATCCAAGCGGGGGGGTTGAGCAGTTCTTC. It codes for CASNPSGGVEQFF.